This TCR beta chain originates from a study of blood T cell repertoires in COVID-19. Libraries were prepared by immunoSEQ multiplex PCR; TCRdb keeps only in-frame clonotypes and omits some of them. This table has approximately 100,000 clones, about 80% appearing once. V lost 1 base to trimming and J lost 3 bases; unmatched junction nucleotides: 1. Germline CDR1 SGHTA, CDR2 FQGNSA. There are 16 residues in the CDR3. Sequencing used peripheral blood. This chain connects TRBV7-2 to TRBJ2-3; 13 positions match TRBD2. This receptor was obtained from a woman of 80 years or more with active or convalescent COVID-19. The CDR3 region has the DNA TGTGCCAGCAGCTTAGGACTAGCGGGGGGAACAGATACGCAGTATTTT. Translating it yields CASSLGLAGGTDTQYF.